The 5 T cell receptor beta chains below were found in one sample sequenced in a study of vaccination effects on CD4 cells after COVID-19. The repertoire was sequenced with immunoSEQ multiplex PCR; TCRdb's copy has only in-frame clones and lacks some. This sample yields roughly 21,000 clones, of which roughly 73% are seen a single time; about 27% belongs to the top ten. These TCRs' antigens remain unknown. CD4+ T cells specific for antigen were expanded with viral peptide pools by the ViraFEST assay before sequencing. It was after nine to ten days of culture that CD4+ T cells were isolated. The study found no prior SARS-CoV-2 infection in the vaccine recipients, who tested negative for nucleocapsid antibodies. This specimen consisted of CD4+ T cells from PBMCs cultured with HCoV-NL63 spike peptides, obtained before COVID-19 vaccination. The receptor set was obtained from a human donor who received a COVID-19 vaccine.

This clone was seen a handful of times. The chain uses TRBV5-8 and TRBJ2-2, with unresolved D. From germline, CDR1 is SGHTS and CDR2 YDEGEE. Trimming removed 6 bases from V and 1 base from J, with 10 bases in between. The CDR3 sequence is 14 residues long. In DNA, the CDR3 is TGTGCCAGCATCCTGCTCGTGAACACCGGGGAGCTGTTTTTT. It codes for CASILLVNTGELFF.

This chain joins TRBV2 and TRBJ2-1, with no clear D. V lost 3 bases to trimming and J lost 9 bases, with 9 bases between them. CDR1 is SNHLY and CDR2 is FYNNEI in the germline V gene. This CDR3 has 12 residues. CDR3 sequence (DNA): TGTGCCAGCAGTGATATAAGAGTTGAGCAGTTCTTC. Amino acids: CASSDIRVEQFF. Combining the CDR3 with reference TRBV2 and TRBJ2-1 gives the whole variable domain EPEVTQTPSHQVTQMGQEVILRCVPISNHLYFYWYRQILGQKVEFLVSFYNNEISEKSEIFDDQFSVERPDGSNFTLKIRSTKLEDSAMYFCASSDIRVEQFFGPGTRLTVL.

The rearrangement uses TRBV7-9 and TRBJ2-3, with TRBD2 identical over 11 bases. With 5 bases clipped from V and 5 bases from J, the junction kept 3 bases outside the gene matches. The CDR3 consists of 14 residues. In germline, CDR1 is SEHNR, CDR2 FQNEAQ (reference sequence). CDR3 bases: TGTGCCAGCAGCCCCGGACTAGCGGGAGATACGCAGTATTTT. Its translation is CASSPGLAGDTQYF.

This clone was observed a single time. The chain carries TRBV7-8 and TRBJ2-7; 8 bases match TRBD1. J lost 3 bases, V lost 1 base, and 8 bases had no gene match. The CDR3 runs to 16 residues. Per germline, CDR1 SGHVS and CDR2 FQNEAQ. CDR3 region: CASSLESRQGYYEQYF. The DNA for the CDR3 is TGTGCCAGCAGCTTAGAGTCCAGACAGGGGTACTACGAGCAGTACTTC.

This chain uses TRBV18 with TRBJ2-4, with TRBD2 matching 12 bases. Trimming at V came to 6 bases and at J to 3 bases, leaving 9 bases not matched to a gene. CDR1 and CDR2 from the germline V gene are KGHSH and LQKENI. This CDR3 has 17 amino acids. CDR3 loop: CASSRLAGVDGKNIQYF. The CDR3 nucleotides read TGTGCCAGCTCTCGACTAGCGGGAGTGGATGGCAAAAACATTCAGTACTTC.